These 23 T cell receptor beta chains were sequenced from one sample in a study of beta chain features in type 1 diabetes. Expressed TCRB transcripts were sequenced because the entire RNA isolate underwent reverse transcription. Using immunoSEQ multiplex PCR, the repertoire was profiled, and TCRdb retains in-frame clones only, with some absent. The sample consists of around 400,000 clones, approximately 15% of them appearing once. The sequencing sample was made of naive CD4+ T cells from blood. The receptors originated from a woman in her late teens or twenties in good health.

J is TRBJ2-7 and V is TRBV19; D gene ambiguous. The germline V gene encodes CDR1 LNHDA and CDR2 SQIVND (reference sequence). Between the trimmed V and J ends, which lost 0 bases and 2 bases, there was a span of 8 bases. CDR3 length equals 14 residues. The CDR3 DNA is TGTGCCAGTAGTATAGAGTACAGAACCTACGAGCAGTACTTC. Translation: CASSIEYRTYEQYF.

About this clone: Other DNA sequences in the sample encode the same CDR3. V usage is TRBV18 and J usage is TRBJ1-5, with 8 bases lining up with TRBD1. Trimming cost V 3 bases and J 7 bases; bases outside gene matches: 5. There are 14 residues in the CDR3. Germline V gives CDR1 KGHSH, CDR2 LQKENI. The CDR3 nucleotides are TGTGCCAGCTCACCCGGACAGGGAGGGCAGCCCCAGCATTTT. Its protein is CASSPGQGGQPQHF.

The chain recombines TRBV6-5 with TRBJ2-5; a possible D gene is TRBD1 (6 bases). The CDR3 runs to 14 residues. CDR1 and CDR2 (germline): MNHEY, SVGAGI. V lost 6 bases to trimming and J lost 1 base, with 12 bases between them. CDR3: CASRDRTVQETQYF. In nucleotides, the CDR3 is TGTGCCAGCAGAGATAGGACAGTCCAAGAGACCCAGTACTTC.

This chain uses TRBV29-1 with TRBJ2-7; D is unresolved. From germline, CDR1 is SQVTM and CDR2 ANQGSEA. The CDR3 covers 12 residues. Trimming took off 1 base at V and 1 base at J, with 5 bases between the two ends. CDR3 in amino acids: CSVEATSYEQYF. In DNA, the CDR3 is TGCAGCGTTGAAGCCACTTCCTACGAGCAGTACTTC.

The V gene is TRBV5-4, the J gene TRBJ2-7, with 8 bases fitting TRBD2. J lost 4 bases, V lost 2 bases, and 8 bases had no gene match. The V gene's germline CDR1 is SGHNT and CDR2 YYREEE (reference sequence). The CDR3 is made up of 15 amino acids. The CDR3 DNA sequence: TGTGCCAGCAGCTTTTCCAGCGGGAGAGAATACGAGCAGTACTTC. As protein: CASSFSSGREYEQYF. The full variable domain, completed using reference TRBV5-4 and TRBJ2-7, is ETGVTQSPTHLIKTRGQQVTLRCSSQSGHNTVSWYQQALGQGPQFIFQYYREEENGRGNFPPRFSGLQFPNYSSELNVNALELDDSALYLCASSFSSGREYEQYFGPGTRLTVT.

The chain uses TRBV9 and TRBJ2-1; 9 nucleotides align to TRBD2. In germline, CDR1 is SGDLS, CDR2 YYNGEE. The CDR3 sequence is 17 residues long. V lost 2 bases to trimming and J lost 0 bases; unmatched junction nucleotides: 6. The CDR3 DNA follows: TGTGCCAGCAGCGTTTTAGGACTAGCGACCTCCTACAATGAGCAGTTCTTC. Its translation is CASSVLGLATSYNEQFF.

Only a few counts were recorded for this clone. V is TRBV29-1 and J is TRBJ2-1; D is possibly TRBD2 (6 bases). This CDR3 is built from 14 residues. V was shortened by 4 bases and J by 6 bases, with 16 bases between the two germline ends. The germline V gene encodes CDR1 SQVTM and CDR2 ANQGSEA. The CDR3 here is CSVGLRGGSNEQFF. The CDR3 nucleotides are TGCAGCGTTGGGTTGCGGGGAGGTAGCAATGAGCAGTTCTTC.

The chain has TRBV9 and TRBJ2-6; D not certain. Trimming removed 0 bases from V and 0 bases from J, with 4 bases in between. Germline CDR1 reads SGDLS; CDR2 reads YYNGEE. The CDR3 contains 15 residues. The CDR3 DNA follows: TGTGCCAGCAGCGTAGTCCTCTCTGGGGCCAACGTCCTGACTTTC. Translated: CASSVVLSGANVLTF.

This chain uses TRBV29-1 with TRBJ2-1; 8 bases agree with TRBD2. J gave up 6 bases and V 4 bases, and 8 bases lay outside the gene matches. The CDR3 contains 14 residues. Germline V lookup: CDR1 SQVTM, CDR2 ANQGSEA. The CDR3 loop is CSVGGWAGGNEQFF. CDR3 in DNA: TGCAGCGTTGGAGGGTGGGCGGGGGGCAATGAGCAGTTCTTC.

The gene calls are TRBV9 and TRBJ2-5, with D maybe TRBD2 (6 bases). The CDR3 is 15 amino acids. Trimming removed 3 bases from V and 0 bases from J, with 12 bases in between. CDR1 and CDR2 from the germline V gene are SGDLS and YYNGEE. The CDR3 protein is CASSGGTHYQETQYF. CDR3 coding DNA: TGTGCCAGCAGCGGCGGGACCCACTACCAAGAGACCCAGTACTTC.

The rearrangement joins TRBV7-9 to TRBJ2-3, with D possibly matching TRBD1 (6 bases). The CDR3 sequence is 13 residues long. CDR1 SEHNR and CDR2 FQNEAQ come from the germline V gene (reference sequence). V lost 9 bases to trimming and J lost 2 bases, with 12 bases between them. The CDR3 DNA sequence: TGTGCCAGTCTGACAGGAGCCACAGATACGCAGTATTTT. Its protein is CASLTGATDTQYF. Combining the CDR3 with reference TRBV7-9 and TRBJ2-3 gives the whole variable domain DTGVSQNPRHKITKRGQNVTFRCDPISEHNRLYWYRQTLGQGPEFLTYFQNEAQLEKSRLLSDRFSAERPKGSFSTLEIQRTEQGDSAMYLCASLTGATDTQYFGPGTRLTVL.

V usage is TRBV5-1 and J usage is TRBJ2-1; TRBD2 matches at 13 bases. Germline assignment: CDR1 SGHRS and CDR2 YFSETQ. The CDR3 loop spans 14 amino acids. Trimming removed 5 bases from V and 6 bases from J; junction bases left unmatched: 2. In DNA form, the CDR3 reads TGCGCCAGCAGTTGGACTAGCGGGAGCAATGAGCAGTTCTTC. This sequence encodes CASSWTSGSNEQFF.

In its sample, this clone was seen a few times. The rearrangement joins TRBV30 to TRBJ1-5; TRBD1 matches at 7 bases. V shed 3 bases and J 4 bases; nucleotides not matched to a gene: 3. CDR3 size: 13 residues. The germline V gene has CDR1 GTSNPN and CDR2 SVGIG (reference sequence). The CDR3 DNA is TGTGCCTGGAGAGGACAGGTAAATCAGCCCCAGCATTTT. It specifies CAWRGQVNQPQHF.

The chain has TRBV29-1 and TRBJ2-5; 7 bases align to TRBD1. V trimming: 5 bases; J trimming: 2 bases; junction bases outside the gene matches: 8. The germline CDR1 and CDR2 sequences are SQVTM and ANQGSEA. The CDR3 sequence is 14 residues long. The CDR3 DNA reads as TGCAGCGTTTCGCAGGGACAGAGGCAAGAGACCCAGTACTTC. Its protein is CSVSQGQRQETQYF.

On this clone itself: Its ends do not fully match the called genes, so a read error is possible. The CDR3 bases are TGTGCCAGCAGCTTAGATCTAGGAGGATCTGACTTC. It specifies CASSLDLGGSDF. This chain connects TRBV11-2 to TRBJ2-5, with D perhaps matching TRBD2 (5 bases). The CDR3 runs 12 residues. Germline loops: CDR1 SGHAT, CDR2 FQNNGV.

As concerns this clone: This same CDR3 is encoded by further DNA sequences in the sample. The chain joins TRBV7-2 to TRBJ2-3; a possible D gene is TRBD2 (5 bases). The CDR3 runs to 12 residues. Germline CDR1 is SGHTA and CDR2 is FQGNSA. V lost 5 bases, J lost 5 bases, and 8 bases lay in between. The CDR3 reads CASSPGGDTQYF. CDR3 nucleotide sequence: TGTGCCAGCAGCCCCGGAGGAGATACGCAGTATTTT.

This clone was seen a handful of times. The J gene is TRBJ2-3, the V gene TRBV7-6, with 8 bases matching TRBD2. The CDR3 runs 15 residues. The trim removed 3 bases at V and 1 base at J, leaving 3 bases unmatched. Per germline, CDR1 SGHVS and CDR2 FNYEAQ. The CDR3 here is CASSLGTRGTDTQYF. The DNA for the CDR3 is TGTGCCAGCAGCTTGGGGACTAGGGGCACAGATACGCAGTATTTT.

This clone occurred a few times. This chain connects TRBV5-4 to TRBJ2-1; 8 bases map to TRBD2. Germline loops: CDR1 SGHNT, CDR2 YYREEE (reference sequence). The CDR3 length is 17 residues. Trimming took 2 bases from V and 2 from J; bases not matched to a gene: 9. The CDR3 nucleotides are TGTGCCAGCAGCTTTGGGTTAGCGGGATACGCCTACAATGAGCAGTTCTTC. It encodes CASSFGLAGYAYNEQFF.

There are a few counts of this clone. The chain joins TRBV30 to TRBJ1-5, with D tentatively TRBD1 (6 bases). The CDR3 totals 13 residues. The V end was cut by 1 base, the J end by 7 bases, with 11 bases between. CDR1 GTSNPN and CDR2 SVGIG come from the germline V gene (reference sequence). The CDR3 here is CAWSEGGEQPQHF. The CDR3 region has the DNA TGTGCCTGGAGTGAAGGGGGGGAGCAGCCCCAGCATTTT.

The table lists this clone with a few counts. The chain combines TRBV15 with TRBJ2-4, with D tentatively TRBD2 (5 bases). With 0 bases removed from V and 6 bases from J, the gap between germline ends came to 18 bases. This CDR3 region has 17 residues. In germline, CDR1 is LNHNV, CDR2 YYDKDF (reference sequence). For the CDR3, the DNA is TGTGCCACCAGCAGAGATCAGAGGACTCCCTTCGCAAACATTCAGTACTTC. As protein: CATSRDQRTPFANIQYF.

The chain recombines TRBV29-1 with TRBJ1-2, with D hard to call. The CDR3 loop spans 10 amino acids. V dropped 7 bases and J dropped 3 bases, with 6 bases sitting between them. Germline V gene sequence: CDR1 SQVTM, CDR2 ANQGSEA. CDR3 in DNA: TGCAGCGCCCTTTACTATGGCTACACCTTC. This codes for CSALYYGYTF.

CDR3 residues: CASSPGGLAGYEQYF. CDR3 nucleotides: TGTGCCAGCAGCCCAGGCGGACTAGCGGGATACGAGCAGTACTTC. The chain is built from TRBV28 and TRBJ2-7; 12 nucleotides line up with TRBD2. CDR1 is MDHEN, CDR2 SYDVKM, per germline. The V and J ends lost 6 bases and 4 bases, in that order; junction bases with no gene match: 7. The CDR3 spans 15 residues.

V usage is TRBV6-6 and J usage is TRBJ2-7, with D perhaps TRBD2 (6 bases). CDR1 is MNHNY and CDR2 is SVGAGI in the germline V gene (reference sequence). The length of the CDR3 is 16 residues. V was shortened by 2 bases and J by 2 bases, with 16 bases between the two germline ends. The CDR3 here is CASSYPSSASTYEQYF. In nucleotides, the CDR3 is TGTGCCAGCAGTTACCCCTCTAGCGCCTCTACCTACGAGCAGTACTTC.